This entry describes one T cell receptor beta chain. Sequencing used immunoSEQ v3.0 at survey level. Assay used: immunoSEQ multiplex PCR; TCRdb lists only in-frame clones, some missing. Found here are some 11,000 clones, roughly 82% of them singletons; the top ten hold roughly 18%. This record comes from a study of long-term antiretroviral therapy in people with HIV. This CDR3 region has 14 residues. The germline CDR1 and CDR2 sequences are SGHVS and FQNEAQ. V lost 5 bases and J lost 5; bases outside the gene matches: 8. V gene TRBV7-8 combines with J gene TRBJ2-7; 8 positions agree with TRBD2. Sequencing used unsorted PBMCs, obtained just over 8 years after starting antiretroviral therapy. This TCR derives from a man aged 50 to 59 with HIV. CDR3 DNA: TGTGCCAGCAGCCCCCGACGGGGGGGCAACGAGCAGTACTTC. Translating gives CASSPRRGGNEQYF. The whole variable domain, remainder taken from reference TRBV7-8 and TRBJ2-7, is GAGVSQSPRYKVAKRGQDVALRCDPISGHVSLFWYQQALGQGPEFLTYFQNEAQLDKSGLPSDRFFAERPEGSVSTLKIQRTQQEDSAVYLCASSPRRGGNEQYFGPGTRLTVT.